The 30 T cell receptor beta chains reported below all come from one sample, sequenced in a study of somatic mutations in cytotoxic T cells in rheumatoid arthritis (dated by TCRdb to 2016 to 2017). Library method: the immunoSEQ multiplex PCR assay. The source is immuneACCESS, and TCRdb retained only in-frame sequences with V and J called. Part of the clones is not carried over; for the studies checked, unresolved V genes explain less than half of this, and the remainder is unexplained. Here the sample has around 19,000 clones; almost 85% occur a single time. The biggest ten clones account for about 8.1% of the sample. The sample taken for sequencing was CD8+ T cells sorted from blood. All receptors derive from an adult with rheumatoid arthritis.

This chain connects TRBV27 to TRBJ1-2, with D perhaps matching TRBD1 (5 bases). The CDR3 is made up of 12 amino acids. V gave up 5 bases and J gave up 4 bases, with 8 bases separating them. CDR1 and CDR2 from the germline V gene are MNHEY and SMNVEV (reference sequence). The CDR3 sequence: CASSDSSYGYTF. CDR3 bases: TGTGCCAGCAGTGACAGTTCCTATGGCTACACCTTC.

The chain uses TRBV6-7 and TRBJ1-5; TRBD1 agrees at 11 bases. Being an ORF, TRBV6-7 has a function that is uncertain. V was pared by 4 bases and J by 1 base, with 6 bases of the junction left unmatched. The CDR3 has 17 amino acids. The CDR3 here is CASSFPDRGQSNQPQHF. The CDR3 region has the DNA TGTGCCAGCAGTTTTCCGGACAGGGGGCAAAGCAATCAGCCCCAGCATTTT.

J is TRBJ2-7 and V is TRBV4-1, with TRBD1 matching over 7 bases. This CDR3 has 16 residues. Unmatched junction bases numbered 11, after V lost 4 bases and J lost 2 bases. CDR1 is MGHRA and CDR2 is YSYEKL in the germline V gene. CDR3 nucleotide sequence: TGCGCCAGCAGCCTTGAAAGACAGGGCAGTCCCTACGAGCAGTACTTC. Encoded protein: CASSLERQGSPYEQYF.

The chain joins TRBV6-5 to TRBJ1-1; D is perhaps TRBD1 (5 bases). Germline assignment: CDR1 MNHEY and CDR2 SVGAGI. The CDR3 is made up of 14 amino acids. Trimming removed 4 bases from V and 5 bases from J, with 14 bases in between. In nucleotides, the CDR3 is TGTGCCAGCAGTTTCTCGGCAGGGATGACTGAAGCTTTCTTT. Encoded protein: CASSFSAGMTEAFF.

This clone was found once. The CDR3 loop is CASSSLQGALRYGYTF. CDR3 DNA sequence: TGTGCCAGCAGTTCCTTACAGGGAGCCCTCCGCTATGGCTACACCTTC. This chain joins TRBV27 and TRBJ1-2; possible D gene TRBD1, 6 bases. This CDR3 has 16 amino acids. Between the trimmed V and J ends, which lost 4 bases and 4 bases, there was a span of 19 bases. Germline V gives CDR1 MNHEY, CDR2 SMNVEV (reference sequence).

The V gene is TRBV5-1, the J gene TRBJ2-7, with D tentatively TRBD2 (6 bases). This CDR3 has 12 amino acids. V was shortened by 4 bases and J by 6 bases, with 11 bases between the two germline ends. Germline V CDR1 and CDR2: SGHRS, YFSETQ. The CDR3 protein is CASSASSAEQYF. The CDR3 DNA follows: TGCGCCAGCAGCGCCTCTAGCGCCGAGCAGTACTTC.

A single count supports this clone. The rearrangement joins TRBV7-9 to TRBJ2-5; no definite D call. Trimming cost V 5 bases and J 4 bases, with 8 bases left between them. CDR1 is SEHNR and CDR2 is FQNEAQ in the germline V gene (reference sequence). This CDR3 is 12 amino acids long. The CDR3 loop is CASSLGLETQYF. CDR3 sequence (DNA): TGTGCCAGCAGCCTGGGGTTAGAGACCCAGTACTTC.

V is TRBV4-2 and J is TRBJ2-2, with a weak D call TRBD1 (5 bases). The CDR3 contains 15 residues. The V end was cut by 4 bases, the J end by 6 bases, with 15 bases between. Germline CDR1 reads LGHNA; CDR2 reads YNFKEQ. This CDR3 is CASSPEALGPGELFF. CDR3 nucleotide sequence: TGTGCCAGCAGCCCTGAGGCCCTGGGGCCCGGGGAGCTGTTTTTT.

This clone has only one observation. Here the CDR3 reads CASSGRGQGDPTEAFF. The CDR3 DNA follows: TGTGCCAGCAGTGGAAGGGGACAGGGGGATCCGACTGAAGCTTTCTTT. This sequence joins TRBV6-1 and TRBJ1-1; TRBD1 matches at 11 bases. The CDR3 covers 16 residues. The germline gives CDR1 MNHNS, CDR2 SASEGT. The V and J ends lost 4 bases and 5 bases, in that order; junction bases with no gene match: 9.

This sequence joins TRBV27 and TRBJ2-2; TRBD1 agrees at 8 bases. Looked up from germline, CDR1 is MNHEY and CDR2 is SMNVEV (reference sequence). V lost 4 bases, J lost 5 bases, and 9 bases stayed unmatched. This CDR3 is 16 amino acids long. CDR3 DNA sequence: TGTGCCAGCAGTTCACTGGGACAGGTGGGAACCGGGGAGCTGTTTTTT. Amino acid sequence: CASSSLGQVGTGELFF.

J is TRBJ1-4 and V is TRBV27; 7 nucleotides agree with TRBD1. The CDR3 runs 13 residues. Germline V lookup: CDR1 MNHEY, CDR2 SMNVEV (reference sequence). Germline trimming cut 5 bases from V and 10 bases from J; bases unmatched to any gene: 7. The CDR3 nucleotides read TGTGCCAGCAGTCCTTGGACAGGAGGAAAACTGTTTTTT. Translating it yields CASSPWTGGKLFF.

The DNA for the CDR3 is TGTGCCAGCAGCTTGGGACTAGTGGACTGTGATAGCAATCAGCCCCAGCATTTT. Protein sequence: CASSLGLVDCDSNQPQHF. The chain carries TRBV21-1 and TRBJ1-5. TRBV21-1 is described as a pseudogene. This CDR3 contains 18 residues.

The V call is TRBV9, the J call TRBJ1-1; D is possibly TRBD1 (5 bases). The V end was cut by 3 bases, the J end by 5 bases, with 20 bases between. The germline V gene encodes CDR1 SGDLS and CDR2 YYNGEE. The CDR3 loop spans 16 amino acids. DNA of the CDR3: TGTGCCAGCAGCGCAGTGAGGAGGGGATCCCGGACTGAAGCTTTCTTT. This encodes CASSAVRRGSRTEAFF. Based on the CDR3 plus reference TRBV9 and TRBJ1-1, the full variable domain is DSGVTQTPKHLITATGQRVTLRCSPRSGDLSVYWYQQSLDQGLQFLIQYYNGEERAKGNILERFSAQQFPDLHSELNLSSLELGDSALYFCASSAVRRGSRTEAFFGQGTRLTVV.

On this clone: At one of its ends the junction is not consistent with the germline gene, which may arise from a read error. The chain carries TRBV5-6 and TRBJ2-6, with 7 bases that match TRBD2. Germline V gene lookup returns CDR1 SGHDT and CDR2 YYEEEE. This CDR3 is built from 15 residues. CDR3 protein: CAGRRGGSGANVLTF. The CDR3 nucleotides read TGTGCCGGCAGACGCGGGGGCTCTGGGGCCAACGTCCTGACTTTC.

This clone is classed as medium-sized. The rearrangement joins TRBV29-1 to TRBJ1-2; 8 nucleotides line up with TRBD1. Unmatched junction bases numbered 14, after V lost 1 base and J lost 4 bases. CDR3 size: 17 residues. Germline CDR1 reads SQVTM; CDR2 reads ANQGSEA. The DNA of the CDR3 is TGCAGCGTTGAAGGATTGGGACAGGAGACCTTTGGCTATGGCTACACCTTC. Its translation is CSVEGLGQETFGYGYTF.

This chain links TRBV18 with TRBJ2-5; D is possibly TRBD1 or TRBD2 (5 bases each). The CDR3 is 13 amino acids. The germline CDR1 and CDR2 sequences are KGHSH and LQKENI. The V gene lost 2 bases and the J gene lost 5 bases, with 9 bases spanning the gap. CDR3 DNA: TGTGCCAGCTCACCATGGGGGACCGAGACCCAGTACTTC. It encodes CASSPWGTETQYF.

This chain uses TRBV7-9 with TRBJ1-2, with a weak D call TRBD1 (5 bases). The germline V gene has CDR1 SEHNR and CDR2 FQNEAQ (reference sequence). This CDR3 is 17 amino acids long. Deletions cut 5 bases from V and 4 bases from J, with 23 bases between. CDR3 coding DNA: TGTGCCAGCAGCCGTCCTGGGCGGGGAGGGGTCACCTATGGCTACACCTTC. It specifies CASSRPGRGGVTYGYTF.

The chain is built from TRBV9 and TRBJ2-1; D might be TRBD2 (5 bases). CDR3 length: 14 amino acids. In germline, CDR1 is SGDLS, CDR2 YYNGEE. V gave up 0 bases and J gave up 7 bases, with 11 bases separating them. Here the CDR3 reads CASSVGGIANEQFF. CDR3 coding DNA: TGTGCCAGCAGCGTAGGAGGGATCGCGAATGAGCAGTTCTTC.

This rearrangement joins TRBV16 to TRBJ2-1; 15 bases are a match to TRBD2. The CDR3 covers 18 residues. Germline trimming cut 6 bases from V and 1 base from J; bases unmatched to any gene: 7. CDR1 and CDR2 from the germline V gene are KGHSY and FQNENV. The CDR3 bases are TGTGCCAGCAGTTTGGGACTAGCGGGAGGAACATCCTACAATGAGCAGTTCTTC. It specifies CASSLGLAGGTSYNEQFF.

By share, this clone counts as medium-sized. V gene TRBV6-1 combines with J gene TRBJ1-3; 8 bases match TRBD1. This CDR3 has 14 residues. The germline CDR1 and CDR2 sequences are MNHNS and SASEGT. V gave up 7 bases and J gave up 1 base; unmatched junction bases: 3. The CDR3 loop is CASTGGESGNTIYF. CDR3 DNA sequence: TGTGCCAGCACAGGGGGCGAGTCTGGAAACACCATATATTTT.

This rearrangement joins TRBV10-2 to TRBJ2-2, with TRBD1 matching 9 bases. In germline, CDR1 is WSHSY, CDR2 SAAADI. CDR3 length: 14 residues. V was clipped by 7 bases and J by 4 bases; unmatched bases: 4. CDR3 loop: CASIQGAITGELFF. CDR3 DNA sequence: TGCGCCAGCATACAGGGGGCGATCACCGGGGAGCTGTTTTTT.

The J gene is TRBJ1-5, the V gene TRBV19; the match to TRBD1 covers 7 bases. V lost 5 bases, J lost 5 bases, and 6 bases stayed unmatched. The germline V gene encodes CDR1 LNHDA and CDR2 SQIVND (reference sequence). The CDR3 is 14 amino acids. The CDR3 spells CASSPTGEHQPQHF. The CDR3 DNA sequence: TGTGCCAGTAGTCCCACAGGGGAGCATCAGCCCCAGCATTTT.

The chain is built from TRBV11-2 and TRBJ2-1; 8 bases align to TRBD2. The CDR3 is 16 residues long. CDR1 and CDR2 (germline): SGHAT, FQNNGV. The J segment lost 0 bases and the V segment lost 2 bases, leaving 3 bases of the junction unmatched. The CDR3 nucleotides are TGTGCCAGCAGCTTATGGAGCGGGAGCTCCTACAATGAGCAGTTCTTC. This gives the protein CASSLWSGSSYNEQFF.

Only one count was recorded for this clone. The V call is TRBV4-1, the J call TRBJ2-7; D perhaps matches TRBD1 (5 bases). CDR1 MGHRA and CDR2 YSYEKL come from the germline V gene. V was pared by 0 bases and J by 3 bases, with 12 bases between. CDR3 length: 15 residues. CDR3 loop: CASSQDPGQSYEQYF. CDR3 DNA sequence: TGCGCCAGCAGCCAAGATCCCGGACAAAGCTACGAGCAGTACTTC.

In this sample, this clone turned up a few times. The CDR3 reads CASTQQTQSKYF. CDR3 in DNA: TGTGCCAGCACCCAGCAGACACAGTCGAAGTACTTC. V and J are TRBV6-6 and TRBJ2-7; unclear D gene. The CDR3 has 12 residues. V lost 7 bases, J lost 11 bases, and 18 bases lay in between. CDR1 is MNHNY, CDR2 SVGAGI, per germline (reference sequence).

The rearrangement links TRBV6-6 to TRBJ1-4; TRBD1 agrees at 8 bases. This CDR3 has 15 amino acids. Losses at the gene ends were 4 bases for V and 7 bases for J; bases not matched to a gene: 8. Germline V gene data show CDR1 as MNHNY and CDR2 as SVGAGI (reference sequence). The chain's CDR3 is CASSFPAGGFEKLFF. In nucleotides, the CDR3 is TGTGCCAGCAGTTTTCCGGCAGGGGGCTTTGAAAAACTGTTTTTT.

The chain joins TRBV12-5 to TRBJ2-7, with a possible D match to TRBD2 (5 bases). Trimming took 1 base from V and 0 from J, leaving 10 bases between them. The germline CDR1 and CDR2 sequences are LGHNT and FRNRAP. The CDR3 is made up of 15 amino acids. The CDR3 coding sequence is TGTGCTAGTGGTTTGGGAGGGTCGAGCTCCTACGAGCAGTACTTC. This codes for CASGLGGSSSYEQYF. Full variable domain (remainder filled in from reference TRBV12-5 and TRBJ2-7): DARVTQTPRHKVTEMGQEVTMRCQPILGHNTVFWYRQTMMQGLELLAYFRNRAPLDDSGMPKDRFSAEMPDATLATLKIQPSEPRDSAVYFCASGLGGSSSYEQYFGPGTRLTVT.

V usage is TRBV27 and J usage is TRBJ1-1; unclear D gene. V dropped 2 bases and J dropped 1 base, with 5 bases sitting between them. The CDR3 runs to 13 residues. CDR1 MNHEY and CDR2 SMNVEV come from the germline V gene (reference sequence). Here the CDR3 DNA reads TGTGCCAGCAGTTTAGGCAGGAACACTGAAGCTTTCTTT. Protein: CASSLGRNTEAFF.

The J gene is TRBJ1-3, the V gene TRBV27; 7 bases are a match to TRBD1. Germline CDR1 reads MNHEY; CDR2 reads SMNVEV (reference sequence). This CDR3 comprises 16 residues. V gave up 4 bases and J gave up 3 bases; unmatched junction bases: 9. CDR3 coding DNA: TGTGCCAGCAGTTCGCGACAGGGTCTTCTTGGAAACACCATATATTTT. This sequence encodes CASSSRQGLLGNTIYF.

By share of the sample, this clone is medium-sized. Other DNA sequences within the sample encode an identical CDR3. The chain joins TRBV5-1 to TRBJ1-3; maybe TRBD1 (5 bases). The CDR3 contains 15 residues. Deletions cut 5 bases from V and 0 bases from J, with 12 bases between. Germline V gene sequence: CDR1 SGHRS, CDR2 YFSETQ. The CDR3 bases are TGCGCCAGCAGTGACACAGGATTCTCTGGAAACACCATATATTTT. Translation gives CASSDTGFSGNTIYF.